These 27 T cell receptor beta chains originate from one sample sequenced in a study of blood T cell repertoires in COVID-19. Sequencing was performed with immunoSEQ multiplex PCR; in TCRdb, only in-frame clones are kept and a portion is missing. This sample carries fewer than 300,000 clones, approximately 90% of them seen once, and the ten largest clones take 1.2%. Source material: PBMCs or T cells enriched from blood (not recorded which). Receptors were obtained from a woman aged 35 to 49 with acute COVID-19.

The V gene is TRBV5-6, the J gene TRBJ1-5; a possible D gene is TRBD1 (6 bases). The CDR3 is 14 residues long. Germline V gene sequence: CDR1 SGHDT, CDR2 YYEEEE. Trimming left V 4 bases short and J 3 bases short, with 11 bases between. The CDR3 coding sequence is TGTGCCAGCAGCCAAGGACAGCACAATCAGCCCCAGCATTTT. Translating it yields CASSQGQHNQPQHF.

The chain links TRBV7-6 to TRBJ2-7; 13 bases agree with TRBD2. The CDR3 extends over 15 amino acids. V was pared by 5 bases and J by 1 base, with 2 bases of the junction left unmatched. Germline loops: CDR1 SGHVS, CDR2 FNYEAQ. DNA of the CDR3: TGTGCCAGCAGCCGACTAGCGGGAGGTTCCTACGAGCAGTACGTC. Amino acid sequence: CASSRLAGGSYEQYV.

This chain links TRBV7-9 with TRBJ2-1; TRBD1 aligns across 7 bases. V dropped 5 bases and J dropped 2; count of bases not matched to a gene: 6. From germline, CDR1 is SEHNR and CDR2 FQNEAQ (reference sequence). This CDR3 comprises 15 residues. The CDR3 DNA reads TGTGCCAGCAGCCGAGGGACAGCCACCTACAATGAGCAGTTCTTC. It yields the protein CASSRGTATYNEQFF.

V is TRBV27 and J is TRBJ2-4, with TRBD2 matching 9 bases. Germline-derived CDR1 and CDR2 are MNHEY and SMNVEV (reference sequence). The CDR3 is 15 residues long. With V trimmed by 3 bases and J by 1 base, 1 base remained unmatched. The CDR3 region has the DNA TGTGCCAGCAGTTTTACTAGCGGGGCCAAAAACATTCAGTACTTC. This codes for CASSFTSGAKNIQYF.

The gene calls are TRBV30 and TRBJ2-2, with 13 bases lining up with TRBD2. Looked up from germline, CDR1 is GTSNPN and CDR2 is SVGIG (reference sequence). The CDR3 is 20 residues long. V trimming: 0 bases; J trimming: 6 bases; junction bases outside the gene matches: 16. The CDR3 DNA is TGTGCCTGGAGTGTAAGGTTCGGGACTAGCGGGGCAGGGAGCGCCGGGGAGCTGTTTTTT. Amino acid sequence: CAWSVRFGTSGAGSAGELFF.

The chain has TRBV5-1 and TRBJ2-3, with 8 bases matching TRBD1. The CDR3 consists of 15 residues. The V gene's germline CDR1 is SGHRS and CDR2 YFSETQ. V shed 4 bases and J 0 bases; nucleotides not matched to a gene: 4. Here the CDR3 reads CASSQTGASTDTQYF. Written as DNA, the CDR3 is TGCGCCAGCAGCCAGACAGGGGCCAGCACAGATACGCAGTATTTT.

This clone was observed once. The chain has TRBV5-1 and TRBJ1-1; TRBD1 is a possible D gene (5 bases). V was trimmed by 0 bases and J by 3 bases, leaving 12 bases between them. Germline CDR1 reads SGHRS; CDR2 reads YFSETQ. CDR3 length: 15 residues. This CDR3 is CASSLAGEGYTEAFF. DNA for the CDR3: TGCGCCAGCAGCTTGGCGGGGGAAGGGTACACTGAAGCTTTCTTT.

V is TRBV10-2 and J is TRBJ1-1, with 7 bases matching TRBD1. The CDR3 contains 14 residues. CDR1 WSHSY and CDR2 SAAADI come from the germline V gene. V was clipped by 6 bases and J by 4 bases; unmatched bases: 8. The CDR3 region is CASRVTGRSTEAFF. The CDR3 bases are TGCGCCAGCAGGGTGACAGGGCGGAGCACTGAAGCTTTCTTT.

The rearrangement joins TRBV27 to TRBJ2-1, with 14 bases lining up with TRBD2. Unmatched junction bases numbered 9, after V lost 5 bases and J lost 9 bases. Germline V gene data show CDR1 as MNHEY and CDR2 as SMNVEV (reference sequence). This CDR3 region has 16 residues. The CDR3 spells CASSTTPTSGRAEQFF. CDR3 bases: TGTGCCAGCAGTACCACTCCGACTAGCGGGAGGGCTGAGCAGTTCTTC.

The chain carries TRBV7-8 and TRBJ1-4, with D perhaps TRBD1 (5 bases). The CDR3 loop spans 17 amino acids. Trimming shortened V by 5 bases and J by 7 bases, and 23 bases separated the two germline ends. Germline V lookup: CDR1 SGHVS, CDR2 FQNEAQ. Here the CDR3 DNA reads TGTGCCAGCAGCCCCATTGTGGAGGGGTCCTTGGCTGAAAAACTGTTTTTT. Protein product: CASSPIVEGSLAEKLFF. Combining the CDR3 with reference TRBV7-8 and TRBJ1-4 gives the whole variable domain GAGVSQSPRYKVAKRGQDVALRCDPISGHVSLFWYQQALGQGPEFLTYFQNEAQLDKSGLPSDRFFAERPEGSVSTLKIQRTQQEDSAVYLCASSPIVEGSLAEKLFFGSGTQLSVL.

This sequence joins TRBV7-2 and TRBJ2-3; possible D gene TRBD2, 6 bases. Germline CDR1 is SGHTA and CDR2 is FQGNSA. Between the trimmed V and J ends, which lost 5 bases and 6 bases, there was a span of 15 bases. The CDR3 is 14 residues long. The CDR3 protein is CASSLPAGSDTQYF. The CDR3 DNA reads as TGTGCCAGCAGCCTCCCCGCCGGGAGTGATACGCAGTATTTT.

The chain is built from TRBV6-5 and TRBJ2-7; no definite D call. This CDR3 has 13 amino acids. The germline gives CDR1 MNHEY, CDR2 SVGAGI. Trimming removed 3 bases from V and 6 bases from J, with 12 bases in between. The CDR3 sequence: CASSYEVMSEQYF. Here the CDR3 DNA reads TGTGCCAGCAGTTATGAGGTAATGAGCGAGCAGTACTTC.

V is TRBV7-3 and J is TRBJ2-3, with D possibly being TRBD2 (5 bases). V lost 5 bases to trimming and J lost 6 bases, with 15 bases between them. CDR3 size: 14 residues. The germline gives CDR1 SGHTA, CDR2 FQGTGA. This CDR3 reads CASSLWRAPDTQYF. CDR3 DNA sequence: TGTGCCAGCAGCCTTTGGCGGGCCCCTGATACGCAGTATTTT.

The chain recombines TRBV7-6 with TRBJ2-2; 11 positions agree with TRBD1. Germline CDR1 SGHVS, CDR2 FNYEAQ. The length of the CDR3 is 15 residues. J lost 4 bases, V lost 5 bases, and 3 bases had no gene match. In nucleotides, the CDR3 is TGTGCCAGCAGCCCAGGGACAGGGGGCACCGGGGAGCTGTTTTTT. Protein product: CASSPGTGGTGELFF.

The chain has TRBV4-3 and TRBJ1-4; a possible D gene is TRBD1 (5 bases). The CDR3 is made up of 16 amino acids. Trimming pared 0 bases from V and 7 bases from J, leaving 15 bases between. Looked up from germline, CDR1 is LGHNA and CDR2 is YSLEER. The CDR3 DNA reads TGCGCCAGCAGCCAAGAGTCGGGGCTGGGGGGTGAAAAACTGTTTTTT. Translated: CASSQESGLGGEKLFF.

The chain is built from TRBV5-8 and TRBJ2-7; weak D call: TRBD2 (6 bases). From germline, CDR1 is SGHTS and CDR2 YDEGEE. This CDR3 region has 13 residues. With 3 bases removed from V and 7 bases from J, the gap between germline ends came to 14 bases. The CDR3 protein is CASSSPGTWEQYF. The CDR3 DNA sequence: TGTGCCAGCAGCTCGCCCGGGACTTGGGAGCAGTACTTC.

This chain uses TRBV7-9 with TRBJ2-5, with TRBD1 matching 10 bases. Germline V lookup: CDR1 SEHNR, CDR2 FQNEAQ (reference sequence). The V and J ends lost 5 bases and 4 bases, in that order; junction bases with no gene match: 4. The CDR3 consists of 14 residues. As DNA, the CDR3 is TGTGCCAGCAGCGAGTGGACAGGGGGAGAGACCCAGTACTTC. It encodes CASSEWTGGETQYF.

V is TRBV28 and J is TRBJ2-1, with 8 nucleotides matching TRBD1. V was clipped by 6 bases and J by 9 bases; unmatched bases: 13. CDR1 is MDHEN, CDR2 SYDVKM, per germline. The CDR3 spans 15 residues. CDR3 bases: TGTGCCAGCAGCTATCAGGGGGCTCTCGCGGGTGAGCAGTTCTTC. Protein: CASSYQGALAGEQFF.

The J gene is TRBJ1-3, the V gene TRBV25-1; perhaps TRBD1 as D (6 bases). The V gene lost 3 bases and the J gene lost 5 bases, with 17 bases spanning the gap. Germline CDR1 and CDR2: MGHDK and SYGVNS. CDR3 length: 16 amino acids. The CDR3 sequence: CASSEPAAGQRNTIYF. CDR3 DNA sequence: TGTGCCAGCAGTGAGCCCGCCGCCGGACAGCGAAACACCATATATTTT. Looking up the rest from reference TRBV25-1 and TRBJ1-3 gives the full variable domain: EADIYQTPRYLVIGTGKKITLECSQTMGHDKMYWYQQDPGMELHLIHYSYGVNSTEKGDLSSESTVSRIRTEHFPLTLESARPSHTSQYLCASSEPAAGQRNTIYFGEGSWLTVV.

V usage is TRBV6-5 and J usage is TRBJ2-2; 7 nucleotides align to TRBD1. Germline CDR1 and CDR2: MNHEY and SVGAGI. The CDR3 consists of 14 residues. V was pared by 4 bases and J by 6 bases, with 5 bases of the junction left unmatched. The CDR3: CASSWDSLAGELFF. DNA for the CDR3: TGTGCCAGCAGTTGGGACAGTCTGGCCGGGGAGCTGTTTTTT.

A single count supports this clone. V gene TRBV27 combines with J gene TRBJ2-1; 11 positions agree with TRBD1. V was pared by 1 base and J by 6 bases, with 2 bases of the junction left unmatched. The CDR3 totals 15 residues. Germline V CDR1 and CDR2: MNHEY, SMNVEV (reference sequence). CDR3 region: CASSLFGTGGNEQFF. The CDR3 DNA is TGTGCCAGCAGTTTATTTGGGACAGGGGGCAATGAGCAGTTCTTC.

This clone was picked up one time. The chain links TRBV11-1 to TRBJ1-3; a weak D match, TRBD1 (6 bases). The V end lost 5 bases, the J end lost 0 bases, and 11 bases lay between the germline ends. Germline CDR1 SGHAT, CDR2 FQDESV (reference sequence). The length of the CDR3 is 15 residues. The CDR3 region is CASSIGDISGNTIYF. The CDR3 nucleotides read TGTGCCAGCAGCATCGGGGACATCTCTGGAAACACCATATATTTT.

The CDR3 region is CASSLDLRDYNLITQYF. CDR3 bases: TGTGCCAGCAGCTTAGATTTGAGGGACTACAATCTTATTACGCAGTATTTT. V gene TRBV11-3 combines with J gene TRBJ2-3; 7 bases align to TRBD2. The CDR3 has 17 amino acids. Germline V CDR1 and CDR2: SGHNT, YENEEA. With 0 bases clipped from V and 8 bases from J, the junction kept 14 bases outside the gene matches. The variable domain in full, with the rest retrieved from reference TRBV11-3 and TRBJ2-3, is EAGVVQSPRYKIIEKKQPVAFWCNPISGHNTLYWYLQNLGQGPELLIRYENEEAVDDSQLPKDRFSAERLKGVDSTLKIQPAELGDSAVYLCASSLDLRDYNLITQYFGPGTRLTVL.

CDR3 coding DNA: TGTGCCAGCAGGATGGGGACTAGCGGCACAGATACGCAGTATTTT. Its translation: CASRMGTSGTDTQYF. The chain employs TRBV2 and TRBJ2-3, with 10 bases fitting TRBD2. This CDR3 comprises 15 residues. The ends lost 6 bases at V and 1 base at J; junction bases unmatched: 4. The germline V gene has CDR1 SNHLY and CDR2 FYNNEI.

The chain has TRBV20-1 and TRBJ2-1; TRBD2 matches 9 bases. J was trimmed by 5 bases and V by 3 bases; bases with no gene match: 14. Germline values: CDR1 DFQATT, CDR2 SNEGSKA (reference sequence). The CDR3 consists of 17 residues. In nucleotides, the CDR3 is TGCAGTGCTAGTATGGGTAGCGGGAGTTTTCGGAACAATGAGCAGTTCTTC. Its translation: CSASMGSGSFRNNEQFF.

This rearrangement joins TRBV6-6 to TRBJ2-7, with 10 bases fitting TRBD2. Germline trimming cut 5 bases from V and 6 bases from J; bases unmatched to any gene: 16. Germline values: CDR1 MNHNY, CDR2 SVGAGI (reference sequence). This CDR3 is built from 17 residues. The CDR3 coding sequence is TGTGCCAGCAGTCTAACCCCGACTAGCGGGTTCTCCCGCGAGCAGTACTTC. It encodes CASSLTPTSGFSREQYF.

The chain joins TRBV6-5 to TRBJ1-1, with no clear D. The CDR3 spans 13 residues. V lost 8 bases and J lost 0, with 10 bases in between. Germline-derived CDR1 and CDR2 are MNHEY and SVGAGI. CDR3 amino acids: CASWEEMNTEAFF. The CDR3 DNA is TGTGCCAGCTGGGAGGAGATGAACACTGAAGCTTTCTTT.